The 23 T cell receptor beta chains given below trace back to one sample, sequenced in a study of cytomegalovirus exposure and HLA in healthy donors. Here immunoSEQ multiplex PCR was the method, and the copy in TCRdb shows in-frame clones only, minus some. The sample contains about 180,000 clones, about 89% of which appear only once. The sample taken for sequencing was PBMCs. The source of these receptors is a young man in good health and CMV-seropositive.

This clone was counted a single time. This CDR3 is CASSLGISGYNEQFF. DNA for the CDR3: TGTGCCAGCAGCCTAGGGATTAGCGGGTACAATGAGCAGTTCTTC. The J gene is TRBJ2-1, the V gene TRBV9, with TRBD2 matching over 7 bases. There are 15 residues in the CDR3. Germline V gives CDR1 SGDLS, CDR2 YYNGEE. Trimming removed 4 bases from V and 4 bases from J; junction bases left unmatched: 8.

This clone has only a few counts. V is TRBV29-1 and J is TRBJ1-2; D call uncertain. The V gene's germline CDR1 is SQVTM and CDR2 ANQGSEA. The CDR3 totals 12 residues. The V gene lost 6 bases and the J gene lost 7 bases, with 15 bases spanning the gap. CDR3 loop: CSVPHTSGGYTF. The CDR3 coding sequence is TGCAGCGTCCCCCATACCTCGGGTGGCTACACCTTC.

This clone has a single count. The chain combines TRBV10-3 with TRBJ2-7; TRBD2 matches 10 bases. Germline trimming cut 8 bases from V and 4 bases from J; bases unmatched to any gene: 8. Germline V gene data show CDR1 as ENHRY and CDR2 as SYGVKD. The CDR3 consists of 14 residues. The CDR3 sequence is CAIPFTSGKYEQYF. CDR3 bases: TGTGCCATCCCGTTTACTAGCGGGAAGTACGAGCAGTACTTC.

The rearrangement joins TRBV18 to TRBJ1-2, with TRBD1 identical over 12 bases. Germline loops: CDR1 KGHSH, CDR2 LQKENI. The CDR3 has 17 residues. The V segment lost 3 bases and the J segment 1 base; nucleotides outside the gene matches: 6. The CDR3 DNA follows: TGTGCCAGCTCACCGGGGACAGGGGGCGCGATTAACTATGGCTACACCTTC. Protein sequence: CASSPGTGGAINYGYTF.

This sequence joins TRBV6-1 and TRBJ2-7; weak D call: TRBD2 (7 bases). Germline V CDR1 and CDR2: MNHNS, SASEGT. V was cut by 5 bases and J by 3 bases, with 14 bases left in between. The CDR3 has 14 amino acids. This chain's CDR3 is CASSTGRGVYEQYF. The CDR3 coding sequence is TGTGCCAGCAGTACAGGGAGGGGTGTCTACGAGCAGTACTTC.

The V gene is TRBV5-6, the J gene TRBJ1-1; 9 nucleotides agree with TRBD1. The CDR3 covers 13 residues. Trimming removed 4 bases from V and 5 bases from J; junction bases left unmatched: 3. CDR1 and CDR2 from the germline V gene are SGHDT and YYEEEE. The CDR3 coding sequence is TGTGCCAGCAGCCGGGACAGGGATACTGAAGCTTTCTTT. Translation gives CASSRDRDTEAFF.

This chain uses TRBV21-1 with TRBJ2-5; TRBD2, as called in the table, went unchecked against the DNA. TRBV21-1 represents a pseudogene. The CDR3 extends over 17 amino acids. The CDR3 sequence is CASSKGVSLVSQETQYF. As DNA, the CDR3 is TGTGCCAGCAGCAAAGGAGTATCCTTAGTGAGCCAAGAGACCCAGTACTTC.

This chain joins TRBV9 and TRBJ1-2; the D gene is possibly TRBD1 (5 bases). V lost 4 bases to trimming and J lost 8 bases, with 24 bases between them. Germline CDR1 SGDLS, CDR2 YYNGEE. The CDR3 is 16 amino acids. The CDR3 region has the DNA TGTGCCAGCAGCCAAAGACAGACTCGACATAGCTTCGGCTACACCTTC. This translates into CASSQRQTRHSFGYTF.

The V and J genes are TRBV18 and TRBJ2-1; TRBD1 agrees at 8 bases. Germline loops: CDR1 KGHSH, CDR2 LQKENI. This CDR3 spans 16 amino acids. The V and J ends lost 3 bases and 5 bases, in that order; junction bases with no gene match: 9. CDR3 nucleotides: TGTGCCAGCTCACCGGACATTGGGACAGGAGACAATGAGCAGTTCTTC. Encoded protein: CASSPDIGTGDNEQFF. The whole variable domain, remainder taken from reference TRBV18 and TRBJ2-1, is NAGVMQNPRHLVRRRGQEARLRCSPMKGHSHVYWYRQLPEEGLKFMVYLQKENIIDESGMPKERFSAEFPKEGPSILRIQQVVRGDSAAYFCASSPDIGTGDNEQFFGPGTRLTVL.

J is TRBJ2-7 and V is TRBV9, with 7 bases lining up with TRBD1. J lost 2 bases, V lost 1 base, and 6 bases had no gene match. From germline, CDR1 is SGDLS and CDR2 YYNGEE. The CDR3 extends over 15 amino acids. In DNA form, the CDR3 reads TGTGCCAGCAGCGTATCCACAGGGGTCGCCTACGAGCAGTACTTC. The encoded protein is CASSVSTGVAYEQYF. Combining the CDR3 with reference TRBV9 and TRBJ2-7 gives the whole variable domain DSGVTQTPKHLITATGQRVTLRCSPRSGDLSVYWYQQSLDQGLQFLIQYYNGEERAKGNILERFSAQQFPDLHSELNLSSLELGDSALYFCASSVSTGVAYEQYFGPGTRLTVT.

The chain couples TRBV7-9 to TRBJ1-3; D call uncertain. Trimming removed 2 bases from V and 0 bases from J, with 11 bases in between. Germline values: CDR1 SEHNR, CDR2 FQNEAQ (reference sequence). The CDR3 extends over 16 amino acids. The CDR3 DNA reads TGTGCCAGCAGCTTACTTGGGAGCTCCTCTGGAAACACCATATATTTT. It encodes CASSLLGSSSGNTIYF.

V and J are TRBV7-2 and TRBJ2-7; 7 nucleotides line up with TRBD1. After removal of 5 bases from V and 1 base from J, the junction contained 8 bases not matched to a gene. The CDR3 has 15 amino acids. From germline, CDR1 is SGHTA and CDR2 FQGNSA. CDR3 region: CASSPAGTASYEQYF. The CDR3 DNA sequence: TGTGCCAGCAGCCCAGCCGGGACAGCGTCCTACGAGCAGTACTTC.

This sequence joins TRBV7-3 and TRBJ2-1; 7 bases map to TRBD1. Germline-derived CDR1 and CDR2 are SGHTA and FQGTGA. The CDR3 totals 15 residues. V dropped 4 bases and J dropped 4; count of bases not matched to a gene: 7. Here the CDR3 reads CASSSAGTAYNEQFF. CDR3 nucleotides: TGTGCCAGCAGCTCAGCCGGGACAGCTTACAATGAGCAGTTCTTC.

This chain uses TRBV2 with TRBJ2-7; D unclear. The CDR3 is 13 residues long. The V end was cut by 6 bases, the J end by 1 base, with 10 bases between. CDR1 and CDR2 from the germline V gene are SNHLY and FYNNEI. The CDR3 here is CASRVAASYEQYF. The CDR3 DNA reads TGTGCCAGCAGAGTGGCGGCATCCTACGAGCAGTACTTC.

The rearrangement links TRBV12-5 to TRBJ1-1; 12 positions match TRBD1. This CDR3 is built from 16 residues. Trimming at V came to 6 bases and at J to 6 bases, leaving 11 bases not matched to a gene. Germline CDR1 LGHNT, CDR2 FRNRAP. CDR3 amino acids: CASGLNRGQGAAEAFF. CDR3 DNA: TGTGCTAGTGGCCTCAACCGGGGACAGGGGGCCGCTGAAGCTTTCTTT.

A single count supports this clone. V and J are TRBV5-1 and TRBJ2-7, with TRBD1 matching over 11 bases. The germline CDR1 and CDR2 sequences are SGHRS and YFSETQ. The V gene end was trimmed by 5 bases and the J gene end by 5 bases; junction bases not matched to a gene: 9. The CDR3 has 15 amino acids. The CDR3 coding sequence is TGCGCCAGCAGTTTTGGGGCGGGACAGGGGGACGAGCAGTACTTC. Residues: CASSFGAGQGDEQYF.

The CDR3 DNA reads as TGTGCCAGCAGCCCGATACTCAGGGGGCTCGGAGATACGCAGTATTTT. This codes for CASSPILRGLGDTQYF. This chain joins TRBV7-9 and TRBJ2-3; 8 positions agree with TRBD1. The V gene's germline CDR1 is SEHNR and CDR2 FQNEAQ (reference sequence). V shed 5 bases, J shed 5 bases, and the junction held 12 bases outside the gene matches. The CDR3 has 16 residues.

This clone was observed once. V usage is TRBV7-2 and J usage is TRBJ2-1; tentatively, D is TRBD1 (7 bases). Per germline, CDR1 SGHTA and CDR2 FQGNSA. Trimming stripped 2 bases from V and 4 bases from J, with 12 bases between. This CDR3 is 15 amino acids long. For the CDR3, the DNA is TGTGCCAGCAGCTTAAGTCAGGGGGGATACAATGAGCAGTTCTTC. This codes for CASSLSQGGYNEQFF.

J is TRBJ1-2 and V is TRBV29-1, with D unclear. Germline CDR1 SQVTM, CDR2 ANQGSEA. The V end was cut by 1 base, the J end by 7 bases, with 10 bases between. The CDR3 has 12 residues. The CDR3 DNA reads TGCAGCGTTGAAGTGAGGGCTGGTGGCTACACCTTC. This codes for CSVEVRAGGYTF. The entire variable domain, with the rest obtained from reference TRBV29-1 and TRBJ1-2, is as follows: SAVISQKPSRDICQRGTSLTIQCQVDSQVTMMFWYRQQPGQSLTLIATANQGSEATYESGFVIDKFPISRPNLTFSTLTVSNMSPEDSSIYLCSVEVRAGGYTFGSGTRLTVV.

A single count supports this clone. The rearrangement uses TRBV11-2 and TRBJ2-1, with 9 nucleotides matching TRBD1. Trimming removed 3 bases from V and 4 bases from J; junction bases left unmatched: 4. The CDR3 has 15 residues. Germline CDR1 and CDR2: SGHAT and FQNNGV. The CDR3 DNA follows: TGTGCCAGCAGCTTGGGACAGGGAATTTACAATGAGCAGTTCTTC. Translation: CASSLGQGIYNEQFF.

The chain combines TRBV7-2 with TRBJ2-1; no firm D call. Germline lookup yields CDR1 SGHTA and CDR2 FQGNSA. The CDR3 extends over 16 amino acids. Trimming took 1 base from V and 0 from J, leaving 10 bases between them. CDR3 protein: CASSLVSRSSYNEQFF. CDR3 bases: TGTGCCAGCAGCTTAGTGAGTAGGAGCTCCTACAATGAGCAGTTCTTC.

The chain couples TRBV4-3 to TRBJ2-3, with D perhaps matching TRBD1 (5 bases). CDR3 size: 15 residues. Trimming cost V 1 base and J 1 base, with 9 bases left between them. The germline gives CDR1 LGHNA, CDR2 YSLEER. The CDR3 loop is CASSQGIRGTDTQYF. The CDR3 bases are TGCGCCAGCAGCCAAGGAATCAGGGGCACAGATACGCAGTATTTT.

This chain links TRBV7-6 with TRBJ1-6, with TRBD1 matching 8 bases. CDR3 length: 16 residues. Germline V gives CDR1 SGHVS, CDR2 FNYEAQ. V shed 1 base and J 8 bases; nucleotides not matched to a gene: 7. For the CDR3, the DNA is TGTGCCAGCAGCTTAGTCGCCGGACAGGGTGATTCACCCCTCCACTTT. Translated, it gives CASSLVAGQGDSPLHF.